This passage covers 18 T cell receptor beta chains from one sample sequenced in a study of cytomegalovirus exposure and HLA in healthy donors. The primer mix had 60 Vbeta and 13 Jbeta primers. TCRdb's copy holds only in-frame clones and misses some; the assay was immunoSEQ multiplex PCR. The sample holds 85,000 to 90,000 clones, 85% seen once. Sequencing was carried out using PBMCs. Source of these receptors: a man between 40 and 49 years old in good health and CMV-seropositive.

This sequence joins TRBV6-5 and TRBJ1-5; 9 bases are shared with TRBD1. The CDR3 is 14 residues long. Looked up from germline, CDR1 is MNHEY and CDR2 is SVGAGI. V was clipped by 8 bases and J by 4 bases; unmatched bases: 6. CDR3 sequence: CASGGQGGNQPQHF. CDR3 sequence (DNA): TGTGCCAGCGGGGGACAGGGAGGAAATCAGCCCCAGCATTTT.

This clone was detected a few times. The chain carries TRBV27 and TRBJ2-3; 7 bases fit TRBD1. Per germline, CDR1 MNHEY and CDR2 SMNVEV (reference sequence). The length of the CDR3 is 14 residues. Trimming cost V 8 bases and J 0 bases; bases outside gene matches: 5. For the CDR3, the DNA is TGTGCCAGCCAGGGGGAGCTTAGCACAGATACGCAGTATTTT. The encoded protein is CASQGELSTDTQYF.

This clone was recorded once. The rearrangement links TRBV7-8 to TRBJ2-7; D is undetermined. The germline gives CDR1 SGHVS, CDR2 FQNEAQ. The germline V and J ends were trimmed by 1 base and 6 bases, with 10 bases remaining between them. CDR3 length equals 13 residues. Here the CDR3 DNA reads TGTGCCAGCAGCTTAGTGGGCACGCTCGAGCAGTACTTC. It encodes CASSLVGTLEQYF. The full variable domain, in which reference TRBV7-8 and TRBJ2-7 provide the parts outside the CDR3, is GAGVSQSPRYKVAKRGQDVALRCDPISGHVSLFWYQQALGQGPEFLTYFQNEAQLDKSGLPSDRFFAERPEGSVSTLKIQRTQQEDSAVYLCASSLVGTLEQYFGPGTRLTVT.

This clone appeared once. In nucleotides, the CDR3 is TGTGCCAGCAGGGAGCCGGGACAGAGGGCCGGGGAGCTGTTTTTT. This codes for CASREPGQRAGELFF. The V and J genes are TRBV7-2 and TRBJ2-2; 7 nucleotides align to TRBD1. CDR1 and CDR2 (germline): SGHTA, FQGNSA. CDR3 length: 15 amino acids. The J segment lost 6 bases and the V segment lost 6 bases, leaving 10 bases of the junction unmatched.

As for this clone: The junction differs from germline at one of its ends, possibly a read error. The chain carries TRBV7-7 and TRBJ2-5, with 7 positions matching TRBD1. The CDR3 extends over 14 amino acids. CDR1 and CDR2 from the germline V gene are SSHAT and FNYEAQ (reference sequence). The CDR3 loop is CASSLGQPGETQYF. The CDR3 nucleotides read TGTGCTAGCAGCTTGGGACAGCCGGGGGAGACCCAGTACTTC.

The chain has TRBV11-1 and TRBJ2-1; no definite D call. Per the germline V gene, CDR1 is SGHAT and CDR2 is FQDESV (reference sequence). With 5 bases removed from V and 9 bases from J, the gap between germline ends came to 11 bases. The length of the CDR3 is 12 residues. As DNA, the CDR3 is TGTGCCAGCAGCGACACGGTGAGTGAGCAGTTCTTC. As protein: CASSDTVSEQFF.

The chain joins TRBV2 to TRBJ1-1; TRBD1 aligns across 7 bases. Germline lookup yields CDR1 SNHLY and CDR2 FYNNEI. V lost 6 bases, J lost 0 bases, and 4 bases stayed unmatched. The CDR3 sequence is 14 residues long. CDR3 sequence reads: CASRGQSMNTEAFF. In DNA form, the CDR3 reads TGTGCCAGCAGGGGACAGTCCATGAACACTGAAGCTTTCTTT.

The rearrangement links TRBV7-2 to TRBJ1-5; a possible D gene is TRBD1 (5 bases). The V gene lost 2 bases and the J gene lost 6 bases, with 26 bases spanning the gap. CDR3 size: 19 residues. Per the germline V gene, CDR1 is SGHTA and CDR2 is FQGNSA. This chain's CDR3 is CASSLFSRVVSKKGQPQHF. The CDR3 region has the DNA TGTGCCAGCAGCTTATTTTCCAGGGTGGTGAGCAAGAAAGGTCAGCCCCAGCATTTT.

The chain couples TRBV2 to TRBJ1-6; tentatively, D is TRBD1 (5 bases). The CDR3 totals 15 residues. Trimming shortened V by 4 bases and J by 0 bases, and 7 bases separated the two germline ends. Germline assignment: CDR1 SNHLY and CDR2 FYNNEI. The CDR3 spells CASSGRVSYNSPLHF. The CDR3 nucleotides read TGTGCCAGCAGTGGCAGGGTCTCCTATAATTCACCCCTCCACTTT.

This chain uses TRBV6-5 with TRBJ2-1; D possibly corresponds to TRBD1 (6 bases). This CDR3 is built from 15 residues. Germline V gives CDR1 MNHEY, CDR2 SVGAGI. V lost 6 bases and J 0 bases, leaving 12 bases between the germline ends. DNA for the CDR3: TGTGCCAGCAGACCGGACAGAGGCTCCTACAATGAGCAGTTCTTC. Amino acids: CASRPDRGSYNEQFF.

This clone was detected only once. This chain joins TRBV2 and TRBJ2-2; D call uncertain. CDR3 length: 14 residues. The germline V and J ends were trimmed by 6 bases and 2 bases, with 10 bases remaining between them. Germline values: CDR1 SNHLY, CDR2 FYNNEI. This CDR3 reads CASRDTANTGELFF. In DNA form, the CDR3 reads TGTGCCAGCAGAGACACTGCCAACACCGGGGAGCTGTTTTTT.

The chain is built from TRBV5-6 and TRBJ2-1, with D possibly being TRBD2 (7 bases). V was shortened by 3 bases and J by 15 bases, with 16 bases between the two germline ends. This CDR3 spans 12 amino acids. CDR1 and CDR2 (germline): SGHDT, YYEEEE. CDR3 sequence reads: CASSSGGLVGFF. The CDR3, as DNA: TGTGCCAGCAGCTCCGGGGGGCTAGTTGGGTTCTTC. The variable domain in full, with the rest retrieved from reference TRBV5-6 and TRBJ2-1, is DAGVTQSPTHLIKTRGQQVTLRCSPKSGHDTVSWYQQALGQGPQFIFQYYEEEERQRGNFPDRFSGHQFPNYSSELNVNALLLGDSALYLCASSSGGLVGFFGPGTRLTVL.

The chain combines TRBV7-9 with TRBJ2-5; 7 bases agree with TRBD1. The CDR3 extends over 15 amino acids. V shed 1 base, J shed 2 bases, and the junction held 4 bases outside the gene matches. In germline, CDR1 is SEHNR, CDR2 FQNEAQ (reference sequence). The CDR3 DNA follows: TGTGCCAGCAGCTTAGTAAAGGGACAGCAAGAGACCCAGTACTTC. Translating gives CASSLVKGQQETQYF.

V and J are TRBV4-1 and TRBJ2-5; D is undetermined. CDR1 is MGHRA and CDR2 is YSYEKL in the germline V gene. The CDR3 has 14 amino acids. The V end was cut by 1 base, the J end by 1 base, with 7 bases between. CDR3 protein: CASSQGLVQETQYF. The CDR3 DNA sequence: TGCGCCAGCAGCCAAGGATTAGTCCAAGAGACCCAGTACTTC.

The chain couples TRBV11-1 to TRBJ1-1, with D perhaps TRBD1 (5 bases). The CDR3 extends over 16 amino acids. Trimming took 5 bases from V and 0 from J, leaving 16 bases between them. Germline V gene lookup returns CDR1 SGHAT and CDR2 FQDESV (reference sequence). The DNA for the CDR3 is TGTGCCAGCAGCCCCCCCGGGGGAGGGATGAACACTGAAGCTTTCTTT. Residues: CASSPPGGGMNTEAFF.

The J gene is TRBJ1-2, the V gene TRBV6-6; maybe TRBD1 (6 bases). The germline V and J ends were trimmed by 4 bases and 4 bases, with 10 bases remaining between them. CDR1 and CDR2 from the germline V gene are MNHNY and SVGAGI (reference sequence). CDR3 length: 13 residues. CDR3 nucleotide sequence: TGTGCCAGCAGTTTAGGGGGGGCCTATGGCTACACCTTC. Amino acid sequence: CASSLGGAYGYTF.

The chain recombines TRBV28 with TRBJ2-7, with 9 bases matching TRBD1. Germline CDR1 MDHEN, CDR2 SYDVKM. This CDR3 is built from 17 residues. The J segment lost 5 bases and the V segment lost 6 bases, leaving 17 bases of the junction unmatched. CDR3 region: CASSSPLGTQGANEQYF. In DNA form, the CDR3 reads TGTGCCAGCAGCTCCCCTCTTGGGACACAGGGGGCCAACGAGCAGTACTTC.

The rearrangement joins TRBV6-5 to TRBJ1-6; the D gene is possibly TRBD1 (6 bases). V was clipped by 5 bases and J by 10 bases, with 15 bases between them. The CDR3 covers 14 residues. Germline-derived CDR1 and CDR2 are MNHEY and SVGAGI. The CDR3 here is CASSKGGMGSPLHF. The CDR3 bases are TGTGCCAGCAGTAAAGGGGGTATGGGCTCACCCCTCCACTTT.